This TCR beta chain was retrieved from a study of PD-1 blockade in classical Hodgkin lymphoma. Relapse after autologous stem cell transplantation occurred in every patient, and brentuximab vedotin exposure varied. Complete response, partial response or progressive disease were the best responses. Findings and limits, study-wide: TCR diversity rose significantly by C4D1 in CD4+ but not CD8+ cells. Those achieving complete response showed baseline diversity like newly diagnosed patients. Exclusion applied to patients who initiated nivolumab less than 1 year following ASCT.

Data came from immunoSEQ multiplex PCR; TCRdb stores just in-frame clones and leaves some out. The data contain 9,000 to 13,000 clones, over 70% of them seen just once; the ten biggest clones take up roughly 10%. As regards this clone: Its antigen is unknown.

This CDR3 region has 14 residues. CDR1 and CDR2 (germline): SGHRS, YFSETQ. V lost 5 bases and J 8 bases, leaving 17 bases between the germline ends. The receptor's source is a human donor with classical Hodgkin lymphoma. The chain couples TRBV5-1 to TRBJ2-1; perhaps D is TRBD1 or TRBD2 (5 bases each). The sample consisted of peripheral blood mononuclear cells (PBMCs), taken at baseline. CDR3 amino acids: CASSRDPRGDEQFF. CDR3 nucleotides: TGCGCCAGCAGTCGGGACCCGAGGGGCGATGAGCAGTTCTTC.